The clone carrying this T cell receptor (beta chain) showed up just a few times. One junction end disagrees with the germline gene, perhaps due to a read error. The V gene's germline CDR1 is SGDLS and CDR2 YYNGEE. The CDR3 is made up of 15 amino acids. The sample comes from a study of patients and donors after allogeneic stem cell transplantation. TCRdb reprocessed the RT-PCR reads via MiXCR and lists one record per CDR3 protein. The sample yields approximately 250,000 distinct CDR3 sequences, 14% seen once. The chain carries TRBV9 and TRBJ2-3; no reliable D call. The sequenced sample consisted of blood, either unsorted or a sorted T cell fraction (not recorded which). The source is a human donor who was either an allogeneic HSCT recipient or a stem cell or donor lymphocyte infusion donor (not recorded which). It is not recorded whose cells these are; they may come from a transplant donor. The chain's CDR3 is CASSGTGWRTDTQYF. The CDR3 bases are TGTGCCAGCAGCGGGACCGGGTGGCGCACAGACACGCAGTATTTT.